The text below deals with one T cell receptor beta chain. Its antigen is currently unknown. The protocol was immunoSEQ multiplex PCR, while the TCRdb copy is restricted to in-frame clones and leaves out a portion. The table includes around 100,000 clones, 85% to 95% detected once. This sample is drawn from a study of T cell responses to AZD1222 COVID-19 vaccine. General observations from the study: Compared with day 0, the breadth and depth of the Spike-specific TCR repertoire rose significantly after two doses of AZD1222. There were repertoire samples only from the period after the peak T cell response. Regions left unmutated in variants are reportedly the target of nearly half of spike-specific TCRs. Mostly white British, mostly female donors; authors suggested clonal diversity may be underestimated.

CDR3 length: 16 residues. V was trimmed by 6 bases and J by 8 bases, leaving 23 bases between them. Germline-derived CDR1 and CDR2 are LNHDA and SQIVND (reference sequence). The clonotype was recovered from an adult in good health. The source was peripheral blood, collected on day 0 of AZD1222 vaccination. V and J are TRBV19 and TRBJ1-3; the D gene is possibly TRBD1 (6 bases). CDR3 coding DNA: TGTGCCAGTAGCCCCTCCGGGGGCAGGCCGGTGGACACCATATATTTT. Its translation is CASSPSGGRPVDTIYF.